The 4 T cell receptor beta chains given below trace back to one sample, sequenced in a study of cytomegalovirus exposure and HLA in healthy donors. Primers included in the PCR were 60 Vbeta and 13 Jbeta primers. Assay: immunoSEQ multiplex PCR; the TCRdb copy retains only in-frame clones and omits some. The repertoire holds fewer than 200,000 clones, about 70% seen once, with 1.5% to 2% in the top ten. The sequencing input was PBMCs. These receptors were obtained from a woman aged 30 to 39 in good health and CMV-seronegative.

The chain combines TRBV7-6 with TRBJ1-1; weak D call: TRBD1 (6 bases). The CDR3 length is 14 residues. Trimming removed 5 bases from V and 4 bases from J, with 14 bases in between. CDR1 is SGHVS and CDR2 is FNYEAQ in the germline V gene. The CDR3 sequence is CASSPGTRGTEAFF. DNA for the CDR3: TGTGCCAGCAGCCCCGGGACAAGGGGCACTGAAGCTTTCTTT. Supplemented by reference TRBV7-6 and TRBJ1-1, the full variable domain reads GAGVSQSPRYKVTKRGQDVALRCDPISGHVSLYWYRQALGQGPEFLTYFNYEAQQDKSGLPNDRFSAERPEGSISTLTIQRTEQRDSAMYRCASSPGTRGTEAFFGQGTRLTVV.

The J gene is TRBJ1-5, the V gene TRBV7-2; TRBD1 aligns across 8 bases. V lost 3 bases, J lost 5 bases, and 3 bases stayed unmatched. CDR3 length: 14 residues. The germline CDR1 and CDR2 sequences are SGHTA and FQGNSA. The CDR3 reads CASSFYRGDQPQHF. The CDR3 DNA reads as TGTGCCAGCAGCTTTTACAGGGGGGATCAGCCCCAGCATTTT.

The genes are TRBV6-1 and TRBJ2-7; 7 bases match TRBD2. Unmatched junction bases numbered 15, after V lost 1 base and J lost 6 bases. The germline V gene has CDR1 MNHNS and CDR2 SASEGT. The CDR3 has 17 residues. CDR3 region: CASSEGRASGSASEQYF. The CDR3 DNA sequence: TGTGCCAGCAGTGAAGGCCGGGCTAGCGGATCGGCATCCGAGCAGTACTTC.

Only one count was recorded for this clone. The chain couples TRBV2 to TRBJ2-3; TRBD2 might be the D (5 bases). Germline V gene lookup returns CDR1 SNHLY and CDR2 FYNNEI. The CDR3 sequence is 15 residues long. V dropped 7 bases and J dropped 0 bases, with 14 bases sitting between them. For the CDR3, the DNA is TGTGCCAGCACGAGGAGGACGGCTAGCACAGATACGCAGTATTTT. Amino acid sequence: CASTRRTASTDTQYF.